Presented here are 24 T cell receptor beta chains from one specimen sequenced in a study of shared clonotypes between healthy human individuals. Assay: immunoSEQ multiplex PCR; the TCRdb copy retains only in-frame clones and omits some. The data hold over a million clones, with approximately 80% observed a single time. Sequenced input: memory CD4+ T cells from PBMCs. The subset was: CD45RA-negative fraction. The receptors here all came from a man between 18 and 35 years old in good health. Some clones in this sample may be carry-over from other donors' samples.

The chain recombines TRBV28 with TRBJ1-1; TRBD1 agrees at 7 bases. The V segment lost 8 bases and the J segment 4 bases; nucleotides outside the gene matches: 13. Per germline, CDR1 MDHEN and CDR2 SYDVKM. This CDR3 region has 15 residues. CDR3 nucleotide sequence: TGTGCCAGCCGAGGGGCAGGGGGGTTGGGCACTGAAGCTTTCTTT. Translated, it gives CASRGAGGLGTEAFF.

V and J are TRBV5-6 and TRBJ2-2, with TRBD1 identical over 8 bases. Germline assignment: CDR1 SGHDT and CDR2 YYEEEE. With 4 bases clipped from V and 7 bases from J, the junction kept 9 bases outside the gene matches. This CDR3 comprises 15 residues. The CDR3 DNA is TGTGCCAGCAGCCCCCAGGGGGCAGGGGGCGGGGAGCTGTTTTTT. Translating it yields CASSPQGAGGGELFF.

The CDR3 DNA reads TGTGCCAGCAGTGACTCGAAAGGGACACCCTCTTTAGGCTACGAGCAGTACTTC. Translation gives CASSDSKGTPSLGYEQYF. The chain uses TRBV6-4 and TRBJ2-7, with a possible D match to TRBD1 (6 bases). This CDR3 is built from 18 residues. V lost 0 bases and J 3 bases, leaving 21 bases between the germline ends. The germline V gene encodes CDR1 MRHNA and CDR2 SNTAGT.

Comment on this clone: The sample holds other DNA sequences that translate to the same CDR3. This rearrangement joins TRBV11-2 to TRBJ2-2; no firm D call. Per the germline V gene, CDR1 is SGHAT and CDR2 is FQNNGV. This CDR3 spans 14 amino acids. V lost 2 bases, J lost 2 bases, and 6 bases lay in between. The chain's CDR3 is CASSLYRNTGELFF. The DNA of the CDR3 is TGTGCCAGCAGCTTATACCGCAACACCGGGGAGCTGTTTTTT.

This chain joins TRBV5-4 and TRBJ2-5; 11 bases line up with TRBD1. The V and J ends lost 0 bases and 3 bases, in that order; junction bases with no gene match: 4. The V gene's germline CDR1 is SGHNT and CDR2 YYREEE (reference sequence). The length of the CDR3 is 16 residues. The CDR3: CASSLDRTGGEETQYF. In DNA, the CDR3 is TGTGCCAGCAGCTTGGATAGGACAGGGGGCGAAGAGACCCAGTACTTC.

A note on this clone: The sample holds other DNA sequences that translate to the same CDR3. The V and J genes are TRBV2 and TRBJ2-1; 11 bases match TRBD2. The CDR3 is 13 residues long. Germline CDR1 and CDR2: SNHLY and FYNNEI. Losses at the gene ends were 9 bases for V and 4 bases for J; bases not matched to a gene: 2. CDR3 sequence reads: CARGTSGYNEQFF. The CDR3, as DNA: TGTGCCAGAGGGACTAGCGGATACAATGAGCAGTTCTTC.

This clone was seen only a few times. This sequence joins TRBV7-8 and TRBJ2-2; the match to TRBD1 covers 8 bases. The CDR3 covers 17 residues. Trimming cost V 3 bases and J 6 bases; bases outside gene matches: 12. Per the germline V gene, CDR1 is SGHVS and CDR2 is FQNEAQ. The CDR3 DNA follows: TGTGCCAGCAGCTTTTCCCTGGACAGGGTGGAGGCCGGGGAGCTGTTTTTT. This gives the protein CASSFSLDRVEAGELFF.

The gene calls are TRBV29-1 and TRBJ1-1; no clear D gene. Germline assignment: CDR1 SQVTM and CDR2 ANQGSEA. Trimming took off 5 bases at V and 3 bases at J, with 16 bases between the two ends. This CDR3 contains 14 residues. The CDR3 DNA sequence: TGCAGCGTTCGTCGGGTCAACCAGTACACTGAAGCTTTCTTT. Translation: CSVRRVNQYTEAFF.

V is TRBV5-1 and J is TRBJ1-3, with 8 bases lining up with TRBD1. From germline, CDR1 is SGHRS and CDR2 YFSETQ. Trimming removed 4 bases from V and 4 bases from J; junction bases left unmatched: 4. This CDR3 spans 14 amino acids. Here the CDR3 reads CASSQGATGNTIYF. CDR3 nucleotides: TGCGCCAGCAGCCAGGGGGCAACGGGAAACACCATATATTTT.

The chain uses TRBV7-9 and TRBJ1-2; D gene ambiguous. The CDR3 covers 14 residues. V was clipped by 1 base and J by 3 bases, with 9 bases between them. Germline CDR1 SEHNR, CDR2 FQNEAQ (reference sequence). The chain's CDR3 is CASSLGAGDYGYTF. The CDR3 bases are TGTGCCAGCAGCTTAGGGGCAGGAGACTATGGCTACACCTTC.

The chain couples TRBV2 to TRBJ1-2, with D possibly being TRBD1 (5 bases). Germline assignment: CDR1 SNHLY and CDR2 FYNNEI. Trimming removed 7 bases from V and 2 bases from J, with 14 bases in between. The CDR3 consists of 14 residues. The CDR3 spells CASTSRGENYGYTF. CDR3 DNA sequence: TGTGCCAGCACCTCTCGGGGGGAAAACTATGGCTACACCTTC.

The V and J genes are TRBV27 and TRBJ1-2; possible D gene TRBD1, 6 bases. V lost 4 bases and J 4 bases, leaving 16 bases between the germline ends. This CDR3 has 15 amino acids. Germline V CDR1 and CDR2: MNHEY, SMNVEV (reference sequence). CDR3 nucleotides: TGTGCCAGCAGTTCTACTTTAACAGGGACCTATGGCTACACCTTC. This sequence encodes CASSSTLTGTYGYTF.

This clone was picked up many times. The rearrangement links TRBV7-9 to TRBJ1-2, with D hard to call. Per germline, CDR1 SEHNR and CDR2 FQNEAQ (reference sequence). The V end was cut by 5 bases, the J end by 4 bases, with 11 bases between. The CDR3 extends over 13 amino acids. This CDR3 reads CASSVDYSYGYTF. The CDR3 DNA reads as TGTGCCAGCAGCGTTGACTATTCCTATGGCTACACCTTC.

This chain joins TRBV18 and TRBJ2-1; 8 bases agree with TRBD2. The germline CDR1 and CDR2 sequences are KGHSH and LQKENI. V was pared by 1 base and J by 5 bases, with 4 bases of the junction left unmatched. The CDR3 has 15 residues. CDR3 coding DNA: TGTGCCAGCTCACCACTGGCGGGAGGTCACAATGAGCAGTTCTTC. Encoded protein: CASSPLAGGHNEQFF.

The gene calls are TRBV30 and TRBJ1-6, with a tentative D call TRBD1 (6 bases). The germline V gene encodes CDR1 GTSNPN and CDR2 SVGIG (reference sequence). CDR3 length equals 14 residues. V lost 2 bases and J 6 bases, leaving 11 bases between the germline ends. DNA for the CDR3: TGTGCCTGGAGTATCGGGACACTTAATTCACCCCTCCACTTT. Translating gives CAWSIGTLNSPLHF.

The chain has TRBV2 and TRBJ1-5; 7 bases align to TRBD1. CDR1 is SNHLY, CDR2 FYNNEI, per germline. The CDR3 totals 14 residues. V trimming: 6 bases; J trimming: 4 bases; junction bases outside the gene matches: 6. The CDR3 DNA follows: TGTGCCAGCAGCCTTGGACAGGATAATCAGCCCCAGCATTTT. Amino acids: CASSLGQDNQPQHF.

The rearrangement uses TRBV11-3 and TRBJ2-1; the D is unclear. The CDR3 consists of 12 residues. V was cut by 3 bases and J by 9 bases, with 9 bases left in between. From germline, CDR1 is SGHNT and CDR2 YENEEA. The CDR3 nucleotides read TGTGCCAGCAGCTTGGCTTTGGGTGAGCAGTTCTTC. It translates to CASSLALGEQFF. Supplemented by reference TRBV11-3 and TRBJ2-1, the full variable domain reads EAGVVQSPRYKIIEKKQPVAFWCNPISGHNTLYWYLQNLGQGPELLIRYENEEAVDDSQLPKDRFSAERLKGVDSTLKIQPAELGDSAVYLCASSLALGEQFFGPGTRLTVL.

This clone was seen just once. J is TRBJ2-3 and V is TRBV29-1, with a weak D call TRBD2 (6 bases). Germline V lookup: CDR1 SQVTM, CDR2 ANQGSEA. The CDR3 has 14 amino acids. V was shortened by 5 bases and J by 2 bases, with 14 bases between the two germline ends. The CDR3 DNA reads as TGCAGCGTTCTCTCGGGACTTCCCACAGATACGCAGTATTTT. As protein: CSVLSGLPTDTQYF.

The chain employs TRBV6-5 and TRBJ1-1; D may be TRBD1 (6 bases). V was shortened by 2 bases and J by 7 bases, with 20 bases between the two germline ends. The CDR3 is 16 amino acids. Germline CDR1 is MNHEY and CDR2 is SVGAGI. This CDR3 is CASSYAAGGARGEAFF. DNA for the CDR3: TGTGCCAGCAGTTACGCCGCGGGGGGGGCGCGGGGTGAAGCTTTCTTT.

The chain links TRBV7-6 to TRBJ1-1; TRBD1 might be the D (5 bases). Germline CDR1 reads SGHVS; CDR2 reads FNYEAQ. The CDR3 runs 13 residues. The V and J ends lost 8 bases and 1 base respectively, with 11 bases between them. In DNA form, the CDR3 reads TGTGCCAGCCGAGGGGAATGGAACACTGAAGCTTTCTTT. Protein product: CASRGEWNTEAFF.

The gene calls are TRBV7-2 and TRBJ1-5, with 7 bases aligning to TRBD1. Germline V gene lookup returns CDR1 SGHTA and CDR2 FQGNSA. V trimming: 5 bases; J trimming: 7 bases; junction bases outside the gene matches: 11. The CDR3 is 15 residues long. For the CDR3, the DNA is TGTGCCAGCAGCCTACAGGGGCCTCGTTTACAGCCCCAGCATTTT. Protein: CASSLQGPRLQPQHF.

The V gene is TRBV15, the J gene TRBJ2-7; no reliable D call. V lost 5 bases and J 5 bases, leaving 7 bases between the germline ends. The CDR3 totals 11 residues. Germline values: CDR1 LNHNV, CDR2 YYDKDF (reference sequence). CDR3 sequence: CATSLGDEQYF. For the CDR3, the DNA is TGTGCCACCAGCCTGGGCGACGAGCAGTACTTC. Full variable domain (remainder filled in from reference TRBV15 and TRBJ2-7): DAMVIQNPRYQVTQFGKPVTLSCSQTLNHNVMYWYQQKSSQAPKLLFHYYDKDFNNEADTPDNFQSRRPNTSFCFLDIRSPGLGDTAMYLCATSLGDEQYFGPGTRLTVT.

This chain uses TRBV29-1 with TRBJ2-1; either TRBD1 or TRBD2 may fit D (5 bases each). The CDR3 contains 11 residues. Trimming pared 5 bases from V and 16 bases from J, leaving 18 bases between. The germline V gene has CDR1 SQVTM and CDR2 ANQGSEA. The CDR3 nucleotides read TGCAGCGTTAATATCCCGGGGCCAACATTCTTC. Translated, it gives CSVNIPGPTFF.

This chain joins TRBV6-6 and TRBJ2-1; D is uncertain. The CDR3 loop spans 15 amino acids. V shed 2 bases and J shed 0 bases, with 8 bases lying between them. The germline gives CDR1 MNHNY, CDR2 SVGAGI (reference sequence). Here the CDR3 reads CASSYESSSYNEQFF. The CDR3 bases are TGTGCCAGCAGTTACGAATCCAGCTCCTACAATGAGCAGTTCTTC.